This T cell receptor (beta chain) was sequenced in a study of cytomegalovirus exposure and HLA in healthy donors. General study points: In a later analysis, a missense DCLRE1C variant was linked to TCR beta V- and J-gene trimming.

With respect to this clone: The antigen is not known.

The primer mix had 60 Vbeta and 13 Jbeta primers. TCRdb's table, derived via immunoSEQ multiplex PCR, lists solely in-frame clones and lacks some. Of 140,000 or so clones listed, approximately 80% are singletons. The V end was cut by 1 base, the J end by 6 bases, with 10 bases between. CDR3 size: 13 residues. The germline gives CDR1 SGHRS, CDR2 YFSETQ. Sequencing was carried out using PBMCs. The sequence derives from a boy between 2 and 15 years old in good health and CMV-seronegative. The chain couples TRBV5-1 to TRBJ1-1, with D unclear. The CDR3 loop is CASSLSTDAEAFF. The CDR3 DNA reads TGCGCCAGCAGCTTGAGTACAGACGCTGAAGCTTTCTTT.